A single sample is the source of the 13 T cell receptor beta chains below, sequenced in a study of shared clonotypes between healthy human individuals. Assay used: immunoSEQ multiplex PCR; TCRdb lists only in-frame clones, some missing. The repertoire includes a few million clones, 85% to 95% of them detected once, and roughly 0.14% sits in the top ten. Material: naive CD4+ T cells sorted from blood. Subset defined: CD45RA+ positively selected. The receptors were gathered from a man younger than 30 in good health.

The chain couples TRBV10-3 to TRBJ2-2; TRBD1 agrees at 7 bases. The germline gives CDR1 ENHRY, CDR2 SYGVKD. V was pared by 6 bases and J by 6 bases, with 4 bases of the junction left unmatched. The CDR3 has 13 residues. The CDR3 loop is CAISRGTAGELFF. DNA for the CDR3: TGTGCCATCAGCAGGGGGACCGCCGGGGAGCTGTTTTTT.

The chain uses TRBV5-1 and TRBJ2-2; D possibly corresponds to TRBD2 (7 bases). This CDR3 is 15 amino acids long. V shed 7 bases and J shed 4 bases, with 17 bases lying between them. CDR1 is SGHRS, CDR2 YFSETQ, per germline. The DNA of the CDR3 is TGCGCCAGCGCGCGGGGGCAATCGACCACCGGGGAGCTGTTTTTT. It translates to CASARGQSTTGELFF.

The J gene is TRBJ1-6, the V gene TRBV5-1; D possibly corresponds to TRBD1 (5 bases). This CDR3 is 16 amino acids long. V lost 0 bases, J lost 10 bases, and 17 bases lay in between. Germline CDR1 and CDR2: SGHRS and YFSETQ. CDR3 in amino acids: CASSLAPLGGSSPLHF. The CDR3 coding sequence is TGCGCCAGCAGCTTGGCCCCTTTGGGGGGTTCCTCACCCCTCCACTTT.

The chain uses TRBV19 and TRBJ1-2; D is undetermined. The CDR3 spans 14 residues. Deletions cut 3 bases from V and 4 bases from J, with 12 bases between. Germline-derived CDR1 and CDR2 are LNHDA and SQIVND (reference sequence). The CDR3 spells CASSIAGLIYGYTF. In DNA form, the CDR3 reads TGTGCCAGTAGTATTGCAGGCCTCATCTATGGCTACACCTTC. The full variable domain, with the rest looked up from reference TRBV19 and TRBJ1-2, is DGGITQSPKYLFRKEGQNVTLSCEQNLNHDAMYWYRQDPGQGLRLIYYSQIVNDFQKGDIAEGYSVSREKKESFPLTVTSAQKNPTAFYLCASSIAGLIYGYTFGSGTRLTVV.

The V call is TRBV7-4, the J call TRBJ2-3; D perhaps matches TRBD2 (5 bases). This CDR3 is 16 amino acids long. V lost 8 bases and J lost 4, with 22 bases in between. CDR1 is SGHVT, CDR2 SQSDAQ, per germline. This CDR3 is CASPPKKGVISDTQYF. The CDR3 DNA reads TGTGCCAGCCCTCCTAAGAAGGGAGTGATCTCAGATACGCAGTATTTT.

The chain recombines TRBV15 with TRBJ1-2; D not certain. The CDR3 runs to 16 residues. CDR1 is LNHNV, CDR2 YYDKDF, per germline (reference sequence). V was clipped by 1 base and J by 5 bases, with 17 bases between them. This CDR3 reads CATSRVERAKSYGYTF. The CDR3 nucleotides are TGTGCCACCAGCAGAGTGGAAAGGGCGAAGTCTTATGGCTACACCTTC. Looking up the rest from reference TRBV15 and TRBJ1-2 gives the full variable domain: DAMVIQNPRYQVTQFGKPVTLSCSQTLNHNVMYWYQQKSSQAPKLLFHYYDKDFNNEADTPDNFQSRRPNTSFCFLDIRSPGLGDTAMYLCATSRVERAKSYGYTFGSGTRLTVV.

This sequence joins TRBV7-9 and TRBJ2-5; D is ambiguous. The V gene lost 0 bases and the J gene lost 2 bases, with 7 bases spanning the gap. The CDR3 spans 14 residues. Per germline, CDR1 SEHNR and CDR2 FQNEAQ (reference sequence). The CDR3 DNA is TGTGCCAGCAGCTTAGCCGGAGTACAAGAGACCCAGTACTTC. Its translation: CASSLAGVQETQYF.

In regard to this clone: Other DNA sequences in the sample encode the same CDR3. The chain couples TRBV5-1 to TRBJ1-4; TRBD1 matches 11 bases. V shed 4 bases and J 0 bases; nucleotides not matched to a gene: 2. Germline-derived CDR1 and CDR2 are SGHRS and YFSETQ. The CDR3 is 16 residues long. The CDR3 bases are TGCGCCAGCAGCCCGGGACAGGGGGCAACTAATGAAAAACTGTTTTTT. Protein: CASSPGQGATNEKLFF.

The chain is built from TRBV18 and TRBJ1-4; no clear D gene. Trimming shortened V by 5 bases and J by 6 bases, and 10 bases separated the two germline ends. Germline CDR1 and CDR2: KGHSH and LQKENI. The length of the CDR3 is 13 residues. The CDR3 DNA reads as TGTGCCAGCTCAAGCTACAATGATGAAAAACTGTTTTTT. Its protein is CASSSYNDEKLFF.

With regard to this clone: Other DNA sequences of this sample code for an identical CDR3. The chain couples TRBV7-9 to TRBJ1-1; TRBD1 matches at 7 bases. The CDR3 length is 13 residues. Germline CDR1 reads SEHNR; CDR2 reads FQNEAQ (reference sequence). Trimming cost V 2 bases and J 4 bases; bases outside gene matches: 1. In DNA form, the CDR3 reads TGTGCCAGCAGCTTACAGGGGGGCACTGAAGCTTTCTTT. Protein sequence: CASSLQGGTEAFF.

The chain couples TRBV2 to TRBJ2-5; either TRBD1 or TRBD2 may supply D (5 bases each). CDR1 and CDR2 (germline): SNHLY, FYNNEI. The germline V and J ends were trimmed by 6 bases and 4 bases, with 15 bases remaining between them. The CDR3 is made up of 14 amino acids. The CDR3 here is CASRPGQVAETQYF. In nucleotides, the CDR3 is TGTGCCAGCAGGCCGGGGCAGGTCGCAGAGACCCAGTACTTC.

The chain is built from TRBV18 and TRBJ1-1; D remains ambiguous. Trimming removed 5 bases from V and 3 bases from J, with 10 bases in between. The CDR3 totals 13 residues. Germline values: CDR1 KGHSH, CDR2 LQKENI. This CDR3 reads CASSRTVDTEAFF. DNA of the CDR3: TGTGCCAGCTCAAGAACAGTCGACACTGAAGCTTTCTTT.

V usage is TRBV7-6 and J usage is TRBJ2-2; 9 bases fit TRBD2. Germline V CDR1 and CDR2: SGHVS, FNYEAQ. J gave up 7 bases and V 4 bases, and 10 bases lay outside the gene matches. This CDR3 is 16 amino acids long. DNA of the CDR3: TGTGCCAGCAGCTCCGCTAGCGGGGCCCTTAACGGGGAGCTGTTTTTT. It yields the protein CASSSASGALNGELFF.